This TCR beta chain was captured in a study of yellow fever vaccine responses in identical twins. In TCRdb, the RT-PCR reads were re-called with MiXCR into one record per CDR3 protein. The data contain 5,000 to 6,500 distinct CDR3 sequences, 86% of them seen just once; the ten biggest clones take up less than 3.5%. As to this clonotype: Its antigen is unidentified.

Study-wide results and caveats: Twins' vaccine T cell responses reportedly seemed partly convergent and partly personalized.

This CDR3 has 15 amino acids. Germline V CDR1 and CDR2: SGHNT, YYREEE (reference sequence). J was trimmed by 5 bases and V by 0 bases; bases with no gene match: 5. This clonotype was sampled from a woman aged 18-29 years who received the yellow fever vaccine. The source was T cells from blood (PBMCs), unsorted or a sorted subset (not recorded which), collected before or after yellow fever vaccination (not recorded which). The rearrangement uses TRBV5-4 and TRBJ2-7; TRBD2 agrees at 10 bases. The DNA for the CDR3 is TGTGCCAGCAGCTTGGCCCAGCGGGAGGGCCACGAGCAGTACTTC. It specifies CASSLAQREGHEQYF. Supplemented by reference TRBV5-4 and TRBJ2-7, the full variable domain reads ETGVTQSPTHLIKTRGQQVTLRCSSQSGHNTVSWYQQALGQGPQFIFQYYREEENGRGNFPPRFSGLQFPNYSSELNVNALELDDSALYLCASSLAQREGHEQYFGPGTRLTVT.